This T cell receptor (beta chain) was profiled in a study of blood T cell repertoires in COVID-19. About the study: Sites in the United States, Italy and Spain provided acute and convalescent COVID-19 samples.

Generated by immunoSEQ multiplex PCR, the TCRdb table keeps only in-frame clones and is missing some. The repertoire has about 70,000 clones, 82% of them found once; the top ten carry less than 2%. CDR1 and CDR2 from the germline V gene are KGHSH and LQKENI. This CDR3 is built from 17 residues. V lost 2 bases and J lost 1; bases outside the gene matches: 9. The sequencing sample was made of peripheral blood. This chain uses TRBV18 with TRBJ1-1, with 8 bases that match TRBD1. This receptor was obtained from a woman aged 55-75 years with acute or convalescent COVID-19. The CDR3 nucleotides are TGTGCCAGCTCACCAGGACAGGGTTTGGGTCGGAACACTGAAGCTTTCTTT. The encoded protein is CASSPGQGLGRNTEAFF.